Presented here are 6 T cell receptor beta chains from one specimen sequenced in a study of control samples from healthy donors and cancer patients. Libraries were prepared by immunoSEQ multiplex PCR; TCRdb keeps only in-frame clonotypes and omits some of them. The sample shows about 89,000 clones, about 89% of them seen only once. Sequenced sample: blood. All receptors derive from a man aged 25 to 45 in good health.

V and J are TRBV5-1 and TRBJ2-2, with no clear D. CDR1 is SGHRS, CDR2 YFSETQ, per germline. The ends were cut back, 5 bases at V and 1 base at J, with 12 bases in the middle. The CDR3 consists of 15 residues. CDR3: CASSVGSGNTGELFF. The CDR3 DNA reads as TGCGCCAGCAGTGTTGGATCGGGGAACACCGGGGAGCTGTTTTTT.

V and J are TRBV18 and TRBJ1-2; D ambiguous. In germline, CDR1 is KGHSH, CDR2 LQKENI. Trimming shortened V by 0 bases and J by 8 bases, and 10 bases separated the two germline ends. CDR3 length: 13 residues. The CDR3, as DNA: TGTGCCAGCTCACCACCAGGTGGAGAAGGCTACACCTTC. The encoded protein is CASSPPGGEGYTF.

V and J are TRBV7-8 and TRBJ2-7, with TRBD1 identical over 10 bases. The CDR3 is 13 amino acids. Trimming cost V 4 bases and J 3 bases; bases outside gene matches: 0. The germline gives CDR1 SGHVS, CDR2 FQNEAQ. CDR3 DNA: TGTGCCAGCAGCTGGGACAGGGGCTACGAGCAGTACGTC. Residues: CASSWDRGYEQYV.

This clone was detected only a few times. V gene TRBV1 combines with J gene TRBJ1-1; the table's D call TRBD1 went unverified against the DNA. TRBV1 is described as a pseudogene. This CDR3 comprises 17 residues. The CDR3 coding sequence is TGCACCAGCAGCCAAGAGGGCAGGGGCGAACTGAACACTGAAGCTTTCTTT. Its protein is CTSSQEGRGELNTEAFF.

This chain uses TRBV6-6 with TRBJ1-5; 7 positions agree with TRBD1. The V gene's germline CDR1 is MNHNY and CDR2 SVGAGI (reference sequence). This CDR3 region has 13 residues. V shed 8 bases and J 4 bases; nucleotides not matched to a gene: 5. As DNA, the CDR3 is TGTGCCAGCGCAGGGGGGGGTAATCAGCCCCAGCATTTT. Protein sequence: CASAGGGNQPQHF.

J is TRBJ1-4 and V is TRBV25-1; possibly TRBD1 for D (6 bases). Germline CDR1 is MGHDK and CDR2 is SYGVNS. Trimming pared 3 bases from V and 4 bases from J, leaving 15 bases between. CDR3 size: 16 residues. CDR3 loop: CASSDFSGAYNEKLFF. The CDR3 DNA follows: TGTGCCAGCAGTGACTTCTCAGGGGCTTATAATGAAAAACTGTTTTTT.